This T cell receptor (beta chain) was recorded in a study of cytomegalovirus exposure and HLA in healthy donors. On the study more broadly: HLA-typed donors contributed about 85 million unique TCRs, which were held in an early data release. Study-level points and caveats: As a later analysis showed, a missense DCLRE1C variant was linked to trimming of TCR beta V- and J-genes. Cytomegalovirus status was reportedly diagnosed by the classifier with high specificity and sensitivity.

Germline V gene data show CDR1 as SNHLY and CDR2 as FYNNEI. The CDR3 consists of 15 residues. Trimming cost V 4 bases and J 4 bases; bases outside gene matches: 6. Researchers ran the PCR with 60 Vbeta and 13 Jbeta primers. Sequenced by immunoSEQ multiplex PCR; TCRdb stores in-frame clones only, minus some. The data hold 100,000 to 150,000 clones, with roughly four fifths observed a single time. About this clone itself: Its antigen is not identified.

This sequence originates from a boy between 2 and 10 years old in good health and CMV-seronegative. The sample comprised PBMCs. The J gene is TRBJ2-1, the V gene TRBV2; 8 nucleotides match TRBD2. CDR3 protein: CASSVQAGVYNEQFF. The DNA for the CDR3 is TGTGCCAGCAGTGTTCAAGCGGGAGTGTACAATGAGCAGTTCTTC.